This entry concerns a single TCR beta chain. Its cognate antigen is unknown. CDR3 length: 12 residues. Trimming pared 8 bases from V and 8 bases from J, leaving 12 bases between. These data belong to a study of T cell responses to AZD1222 COVID-19 vaccine. Study-level points and caveats: Seropositive at baseline were only a handful of AZD1222 recipients. Sampling that yielded the repertoires occurred only after the peak T cell response.

Some clones are missing from TCRdb's copy, which holds only in-frame ones; the method was immunoSEQ multiplex PCR. This sample has over 75,000 clones, with 80% to 90% found just once. The sequence derives from an adult who received the AZD1222 COVID-19 vaccine. Material: peripheral blood, obtained 28 days after the second AZD1222 dose. The chain combines TRBV12-3 or TRBV12-4 with TRBJ1-4, with D possibly TRBD1 on 6 matching bases. The CDR3 DNA reads as TGTGCCAGCCAGGGGCTAGAGGAAAAACTGTTTTTT. This codes for CASQGLEEKLFF.